This T cell receptor beta chain stems from a study of blood T cells in healthy people across ages. The V segment lost 0 bases and the J segment 3 bases; nucleotides outside the gene matches: 6. Germline V gives CDR1 LGHNA, CDR2 YSLEER. CDR3 length equals 16 residues. About this clonotype: Its target is not known.

Combining a sample-barcoded 5' primer with a J-beta primer mix, a second PCR ran for roughly 6 to 11 cycles. The template-switch adaptor was a 5' adaptor with 12 random nucleotides. It tagged each cDNA molecule. Every sample returned 2.5 million or more CDR3-containing paired-end reads. TCRdb reprocessed the 5' RACE reads via MiXCR and lists one record per CDR3 protein. The sample comprises roughly 730,000 distinct CDR3 sequences, 45% to 70% of which are singletons, and around 25% rests with the top ten. Study results and limitations: Roughly linear age-related decline in beta diversity appeared, significant by age approximately 43. Diversity estimates from one million T cells were considered underestimates.

The TCR sequence derives from a man aged 35 to 55 in good health. The chain employs TRBV4-3 and TRBJ2-3; 7 bases line up with TRBD2. The sample comprised blood. CDR3 sequence (DNA): TGCGCCAGCAGCCAAGAAGATGCGGGAGTGACAGATACGCAGTATTTT. Translated, it gives CASSQEDAGVTDTQYF.